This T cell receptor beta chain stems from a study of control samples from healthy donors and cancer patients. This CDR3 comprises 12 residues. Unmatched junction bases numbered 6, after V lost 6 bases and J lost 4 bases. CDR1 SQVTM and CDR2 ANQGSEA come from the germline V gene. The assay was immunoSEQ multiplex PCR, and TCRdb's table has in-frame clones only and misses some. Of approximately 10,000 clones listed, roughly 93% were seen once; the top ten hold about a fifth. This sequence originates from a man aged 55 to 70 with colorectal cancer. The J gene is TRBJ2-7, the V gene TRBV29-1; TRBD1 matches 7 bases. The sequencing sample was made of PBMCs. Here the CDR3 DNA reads TGCAGCGTCTCCGGGACAGCTTACGAGCAGTACTTC. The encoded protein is CSVSGTAYEQYF.